The present T cell receptor (beta chain) was sequenced within a study of Tregs in tolerant kidney transplant recipients. Clones were read by immunoSEQ multiplex PCR, and TCRdb kept only the in-frame ones, dropping some. Found here are hundreds of thousands of clones, 84% of them singletons; the top ten hold under 0.65%. This sequence originates from a human donor in good health. Sequencing used CD4+ T cells from blood.

Here the CDR3 DNA reads TGCGCCAGCCACCTCGGACAGGGGTCCTACGAGCAGTACTTC. It specifies CASHLGQGSYEQYF. This chain links TRBV23-1 with TRBJ2-5; 9 nucleotides line up with TRBD1. The J call may be mistaken, given a closer DNA end match to TRBJ2-7. TRBV23-1 is assigned to the ORF class and has an uncertain function. The CDR3 runs 14 residues.